This T cell receptor (beta chain) comes out of a study of blood T cell repertoires in COVID-19. Study summary: Samples taken during acute and convalescent COVID-19 were collected in the United States, Italy and Spain. From T cells, B-cell-depleted T cells, or PBMCs came the material, which was cDNA or gDNA.

Original handling: Reference gene primer amplification in the assay estimated nucleated cell counts. Generated by immunoSEQ multiplex PCR, the TCRdb table keeps only in-frame clones and is missing some. D and trimming were read from the DNA, whereas the V and J calls and clone size are those reported in that table. This sample has hundreds of thousands of clones, with less than 85% found just once. Germline V gives CDR1 MGHRA, CDR2 YSYEKL. V shed 3 bases, J shed 1 base, and the junction held 5 bases outside the gene matches. The CDR3 has 17 residues. The rearrangement uses TRBV4-1 and TRBJ1-6, with TRBD1 identical over 8 bases. This TCR derives from a young woman with acute or convalescent COVID-19. What was sequenced was peripheral blood. The CDR3 nucleotides are TGCGCCAGCAGCCACAAACAGGGGGATTCCTATAATTCACCCCTCCACTTT. Its protein product is CASSHKQGDSYNSPLHF.